One and the same sample provided the 5 T cell receptor beta chains below, sequenced in a study of T cell repertoires in cytomegalovirus infection. TCRdb re-analysed the reads in MiXCR, keeping a single row per CDR3 protein. The table has around 530,000 distinct CDR3 sequences, around a quarter seen once. The sample was PBMCs. The receptors shown here come from a human donor in good health (CMV status not recorded). Some clones in this sample may be carry-over from other donors' samples.

As DNA, the CDR3 is TGTGCCAGTAGTAGGCAGCCTAGCAATCAGCCCCAGTATTTT. Translated, it gives CASSRQPSNQPQYF. The genes are TRBV19 and TRBJ1-5; perhaps TRBD2 as D (5 bases). The J call may be in error: the DNA end matches TRBJ2-3 better. This CDR3 spans 14 amino acids. Germline V CDR1 and CDR2: LNHDA, SQIVND (reference sequence).

The V and J genes are TRBV7-8 and TRBJ2-7; TRBD2 matches 7 bases. This CDR3 comprises 16 residues. Germline lookup yields CDR1 SGHVS and CDR2 FQNEAQ. Losses at the gene ends were 5 bases for V and 0 bases for J; bases not matched to a gene: 10. This CDR3 is CASSRAGDYLSYEQYF. As DNA, the CDR3 is TGTGCCAGCAGCCGTGCGGGGGACTACCTCTCCTACGAGCAGTACTTC. Drawing the rest from reference TRBV7-8 and TRBJ2-7, the complete variable domain is GAGVSQSPRYKVAKRGQDVALRCDPISGHVSLFWYQQALGQGPEFLTYFQNEAQLDKSGLPSDRFFAERPEGSVSTLKIQRTQQEDSAVYLCASSRAGDYLSYEQYFGPGTRLTVT.

The V and J genes are TRBV29-1 and TRBJ2-5; D may be TRBD2 (7 bases). The V end lost 3 bases, the J end lost 5 bases, and 10 bases lay between the germline ends. The CDR3 totals 12 residues. CDR1 is SQVTM, CDR2 ANQGSEA, per germline. The CDR3 here is CSVDGGPETQYF. For the CDR3, the DNA is TGCAGCGTTGACGGGGGGCCGGAGACCCAGTACTTC. Combining the CDR3 with reference TRBV29-1 and TRBJ2-5 gives the whole variable domain SAVISQKPSRDICQRGTSLTIQCQVDSQVTMMFWYRQQPGQSLTLIATANQGSEATYESGFVIDKFPISRPNLTFSTLTVSNMSPEDSSIYLCSVDGGPETQYFGPGTRLLVL.

In its sample, this clonotype was seen many times. The rearrangement links TRBV7-2 to TRBJ2-7; 11 nucleotides match TRBD2. With 3 bases clipped from V and 3 bases from J, the junction kept 4 bases outside the gene matches. CDR3 length: 15 amino acids. Germline V gene sequence: CDR1 SGHTA, CDR2 FQGNSA. The CDR3 DNA is TGTGCCAGCAGCTTTCCCGGGACTAGCGGCTACGAGCAGTACTTC. This codes for CASSFPGTSGYEQYF.

As concerns this clonotype: A read error may produce the germline difference seen at one junction end. The chain combines TRBV7-6 with TRBJ2-1; D unclear. This CDR3 is 17 amino acids long. Looked up from germline, CDR1 is SGHVS and CDR2 is FNYEAQ. In DNA, the CDR3 is TGTGCCAGCACCGCTCCTCCTGGATCCCTCTCCTACAGTGAGCAGTTCTTC. As protein: CASTAPPGSLSYSEQFF.